This T cell receptor beta chain was sequenced in a study of neurological immune-mediated disorders. This CDR3 region has 12 residues. The germline V and J ends were trimmed by 10 bases and 1 base, with 11 bases remaining between them. Germline loops: CDR1 ENHRY, CDR2 SYGVKD. The controls, all healthy individuals, were blood bank volunteers in Maryland, USA. It was from 2 million PBMCs stored at -80 C that the unsorted libraries were obtained. The cDNA was synthesized by means of template-switch 5'RACE, which was carried out with 10-nucleotide random UMIs. A single run covered 15-18 subjects with over 190 million TCR-beta sequences. Each CDR3 protein gets one entry after TCRdb re-called the 5' RACE reads with MiXCR. This table has 57,000 or so distinct CDR3 sequences, roughly an eighth appearing once. This clonotype was picked up many times.

The sequence was obtained from a man aged 55 to 70 in good health. Sequencing input: PBMCs. This chain links TRBV10-3 with TRBJ2-7, with D uncertain. The CDR3 bases are TGTGCCAGCCGGCACCAATCCTACGAGCAGTACTTC. It translates to CASRHQSYEQYF.